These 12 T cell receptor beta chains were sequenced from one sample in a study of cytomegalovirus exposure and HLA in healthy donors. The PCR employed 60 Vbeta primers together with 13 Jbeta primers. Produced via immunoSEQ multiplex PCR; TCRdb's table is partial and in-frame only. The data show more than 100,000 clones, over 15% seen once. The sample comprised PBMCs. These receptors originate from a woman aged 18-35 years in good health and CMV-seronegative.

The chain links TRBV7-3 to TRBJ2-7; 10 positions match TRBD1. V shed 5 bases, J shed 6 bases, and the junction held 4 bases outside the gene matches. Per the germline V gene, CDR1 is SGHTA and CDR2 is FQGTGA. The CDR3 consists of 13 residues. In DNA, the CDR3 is TGTGCCAGCAGCAACGACAGGGGGCGCGAGCAGTACTTC. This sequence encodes CASSNDRGREQYF.

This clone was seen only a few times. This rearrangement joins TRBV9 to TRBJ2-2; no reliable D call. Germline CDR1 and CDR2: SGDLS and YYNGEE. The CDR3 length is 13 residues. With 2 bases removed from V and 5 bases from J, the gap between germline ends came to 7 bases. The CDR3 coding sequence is TGTGCCAGCAGCGTTGGGCAGACCGGGGAGCTGTTTTTT. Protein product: CASSVGQTGELFF.

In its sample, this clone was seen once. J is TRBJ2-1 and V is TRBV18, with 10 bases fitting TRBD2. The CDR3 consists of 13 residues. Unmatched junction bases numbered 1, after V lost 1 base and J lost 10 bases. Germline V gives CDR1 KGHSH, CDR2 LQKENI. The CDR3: CASSPQRGGEQFF. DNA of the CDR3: TGTGCCAGCTCACCACAGCGGGGGGGGGAGCAGTTCTTC.

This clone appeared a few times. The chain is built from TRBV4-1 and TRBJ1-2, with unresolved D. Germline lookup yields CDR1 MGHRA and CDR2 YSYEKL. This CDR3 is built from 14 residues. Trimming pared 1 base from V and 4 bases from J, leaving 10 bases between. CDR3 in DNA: TGCGCCAGCAGCCAAGGCGGTGGCAGCTATGGCTACACCTTC. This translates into CASSQGGGSYGYTF.

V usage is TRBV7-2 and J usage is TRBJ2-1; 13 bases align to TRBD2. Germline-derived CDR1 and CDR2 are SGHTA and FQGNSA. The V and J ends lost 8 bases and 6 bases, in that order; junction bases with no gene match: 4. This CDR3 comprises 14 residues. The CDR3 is CASRTSGGANEQFF. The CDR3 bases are TGTGCCAGCCGAACTAGCGGGGGGGCCAATGAGCAGTTCTTC.

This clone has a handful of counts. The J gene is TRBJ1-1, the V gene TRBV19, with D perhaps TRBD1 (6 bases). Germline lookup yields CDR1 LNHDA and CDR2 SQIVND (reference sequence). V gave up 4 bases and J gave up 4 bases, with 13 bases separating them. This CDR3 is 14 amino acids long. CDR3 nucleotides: TGTGCCAGTAGTACACAGGGATCGATCACTGAAGCTTTCTTT. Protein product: CASSTQGSITEAFF. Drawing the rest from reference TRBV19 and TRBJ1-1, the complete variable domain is DGGITQSPKYLFRKEGQNVTLSCEQNLNHDAMYWYRQDPGQGLRLIYYSQIVNDFQKGDIAEGYSVSREKKESFPLTVTSAQKNPTAFYLCASSTQGSITEAFFGQGTRLTVV.

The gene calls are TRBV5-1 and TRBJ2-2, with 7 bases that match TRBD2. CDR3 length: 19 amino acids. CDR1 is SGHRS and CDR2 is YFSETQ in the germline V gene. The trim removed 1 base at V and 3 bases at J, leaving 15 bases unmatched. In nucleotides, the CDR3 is TGCGCCAGCAGCTTGTCCCCCCTAGCGGAGGGGTGGTACACCGGGGAGCTGTTTTTT. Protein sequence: CASSLSPLAEGWYTGELFF.

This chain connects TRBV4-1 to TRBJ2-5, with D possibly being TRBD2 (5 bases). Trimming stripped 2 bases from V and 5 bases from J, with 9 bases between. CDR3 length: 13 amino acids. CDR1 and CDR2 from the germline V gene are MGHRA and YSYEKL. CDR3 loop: CASSQTLGETQYF. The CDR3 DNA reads TGCGCCAGCAGCCAAACACTAGGGGAGACCCAGTACTTC.

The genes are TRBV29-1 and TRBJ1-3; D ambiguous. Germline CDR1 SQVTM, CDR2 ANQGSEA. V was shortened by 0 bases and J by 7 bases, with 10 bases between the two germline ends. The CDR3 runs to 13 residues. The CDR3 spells CSVEDRGANTIYF. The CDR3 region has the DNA TGCAGCGTTGAAGATCGAGGAGCCAACACCATATATTTT.

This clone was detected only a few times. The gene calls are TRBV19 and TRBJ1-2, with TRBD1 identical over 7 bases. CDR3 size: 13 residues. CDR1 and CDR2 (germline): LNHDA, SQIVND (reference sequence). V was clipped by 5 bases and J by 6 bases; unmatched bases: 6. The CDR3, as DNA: TGTGCCAGTAGTGTCCGGGACAGTCATGGCTACACCTTC. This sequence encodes CASSVRDSHGYTF.

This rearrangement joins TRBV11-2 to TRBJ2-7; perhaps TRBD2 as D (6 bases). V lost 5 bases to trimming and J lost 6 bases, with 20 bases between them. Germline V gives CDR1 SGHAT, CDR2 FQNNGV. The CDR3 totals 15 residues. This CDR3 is CASSNPLRGGFEQYF. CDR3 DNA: TGTGCCAGCAGCAACCCTCTTAGAGGAGGGTTCGAGCAGTACTTC.

Here the CDR3 DNA reads TGTGCCAGCTCACCGAGGGAAGGGAGCAATCAGCCCCAGCATTTT. It yields the protein CASSPREGSNQPQHF. This sequence joins TRBV18 and TRBJ1-5; no reliable D call. CDR1 is KGHSH and CDR2 is LQKENI in the germline V gene. The CDR3 has 15 amino acids. V lost 3 bases and J 1 base, leaving 10 bases between the germline ends. Looking up the rest from reference TRBV18 and TRBJ1-5 gives the full variable domain: NAGVMQNPRHLVRRRGQEARLRCSPMKGHSHVYWYRQLPEEGLKFMVYLQKENIIDESGMPKERFSAEFPKEGPSILRIQQVVRGDSAAYFCASSPREGSNQPQHFGDGTRLSIL.